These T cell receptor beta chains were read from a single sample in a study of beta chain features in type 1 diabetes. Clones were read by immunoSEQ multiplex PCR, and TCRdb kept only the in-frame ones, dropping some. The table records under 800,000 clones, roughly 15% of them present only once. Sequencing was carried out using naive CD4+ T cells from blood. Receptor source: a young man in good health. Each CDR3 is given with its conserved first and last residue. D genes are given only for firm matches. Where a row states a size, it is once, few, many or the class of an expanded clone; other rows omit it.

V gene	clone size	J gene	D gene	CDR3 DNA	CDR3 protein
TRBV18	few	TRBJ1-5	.	TGTGCCAGCTCACTAGGGGAAAATCAGCCCCAGCATTTT	CASSLGENQPQHF
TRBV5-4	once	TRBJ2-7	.	TGTGCCAGCAGCTCCCAGATTGAGCAGTACTTC	CASSSQIEQYF
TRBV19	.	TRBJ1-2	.	TGTGCCAGTAGTATAGCGAATGGCTACACCTTC	CASSIANGYTF
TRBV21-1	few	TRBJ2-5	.	TGTGCCAGCAGCGGGTACCGGGACAGACAAGAGACCCAGTACTTC	CASSGYRDRQETQYF
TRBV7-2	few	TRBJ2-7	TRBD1	TGTGCCAGCAGCCATGACAGGGAGCACGAGCAGTACTTC	CASSHDREHEQYF
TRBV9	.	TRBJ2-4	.	TGTGCCAGCAGCGTAGAGGACCGGGCCAAAAACATTCAGTACTTC	CASSVEDRAKNIQYF
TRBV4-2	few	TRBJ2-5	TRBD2	TGTGCCAGCAGCCAAGAACGACTAGCGGGTGGGCAGACCCAGTACTTC	CASSQERLAGGQTQYF
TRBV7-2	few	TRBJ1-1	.	TGTGCCAGCAGCTCTCGCGTCGGGGTGAACACTGAAGCTTTCTTT	CASSSRVGVNTEAFF
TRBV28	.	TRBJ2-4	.	TGTGCCAGCGGGCCTAGGGGCAATATTCAGTACTTC	CASGPRGNIQYF
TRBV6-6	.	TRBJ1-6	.	TGTGCCAGCAGTGTTGACTCACCCCTCCACTTT	CASSVDSPLHF
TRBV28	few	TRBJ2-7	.	TGTGCCATGGGGGGGCGGGAGCTCTACGAGCAGTACTTC	CAMGGRELYEQYF
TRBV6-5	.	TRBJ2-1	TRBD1	TGTGCCAGCAGCCGGGACAGACCGATCTACAATGAGCAGTTCTTC	CASSRDRPIYNEQFF
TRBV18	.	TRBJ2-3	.	TGTGCCAGCTCACCACTAGCGGTCCCCGATACGCAGTATTTT	CASSPLAVPDTQYF
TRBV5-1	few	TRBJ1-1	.	TGCGCCAGCAGCCTAGCTAACAGGATGGCTGAAGCTTTCTTT	CASSLANRMAEAFF
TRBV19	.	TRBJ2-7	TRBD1	TGTGCCAGCGAACGCGACAGGGATTACCCTTACGAGCAGTACTTC	CASERDRDYPYEQYF
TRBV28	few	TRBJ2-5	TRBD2	TGTGCCAGCAGTTTATCCCCGGACAGGTGGGGACTAGCCAGGGAGACCCAGTACTTC	CASSLSPDRWGLARETQYF
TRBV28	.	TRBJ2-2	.	TGTGCCAGCAGTTTAAGGGACCGTAACACCGGGGAGCTGTTTTTT	CASSLRDRNTGELFF
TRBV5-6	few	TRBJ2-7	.	TGTGCCAGCAGCCGGGAGCCCTACGAGCAGTACTTC	CASSREPYEQYF
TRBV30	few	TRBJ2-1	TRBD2	TGTGCCTGGAGTGTACGGCTAGCGGGGGTCGAGCAGTTCTTC	CAWSVRLAGVEQFF
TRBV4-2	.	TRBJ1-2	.	TGTGCCAGCAGCCAAGCGGATAGCTATGGCTACACCTTC	CASSQADSYGYTF
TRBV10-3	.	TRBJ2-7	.	TGTGCCATCAGTGGGGGAGCGGGCTACGAGCAGTACTTC	CAISGGAGYEQYF
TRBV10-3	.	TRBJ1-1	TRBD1	TGTGCCATTTGGACAGGGGGGGTGAACACTGAAGCTTTCTTT	CAIWTGGVNTEAFF
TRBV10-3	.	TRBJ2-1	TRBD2	TGTGCCATCAGTGAGCTACCGGGAGGGGCCTTAGGTGAGCAGTTCTTC	CAISELPGGALGEQFF
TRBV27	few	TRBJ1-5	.	TGTGCCAGCAGTTTCGGTGGAGGGGTTGGCAATCAGCCCCAGCATTTT	CASSFGGGVGNQPQHF
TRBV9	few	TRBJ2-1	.	TGTGCCAGCAGCCCAATATCCTACAATGAGCAGTTCTTC	CASSPISYNEQFF
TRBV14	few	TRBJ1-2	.	TGTGCCAGCAGCCAAGTGGGAACAGGGCATGGCTACACCTTC	CASSQVGTGHGYTF
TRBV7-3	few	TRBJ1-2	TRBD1	TGTGCCAGCAGCTTCGGGACAGGGAACTATGGCTACACCTTC	CASSFGTGNYGYTF
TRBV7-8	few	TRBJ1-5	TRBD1	TGTGCCAGCAGCCGGGACAGTAGCAATCAGCCCCAGCATTTT	CASSRDSSNQPQHF
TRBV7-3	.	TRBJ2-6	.	TGTGCCAGCAGCTTTGGAGCCCGGTCCTCTGGGGCCAACGTCCTGACTTTC	CASSFGARSSGANVLTF
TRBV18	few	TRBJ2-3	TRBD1	TGTGCCAGCTCACCGGACAGGGTGGGAGATACGCAGTATTTT	CASSPDRVGDTQYF
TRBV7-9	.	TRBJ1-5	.	TGTGCCAGCAGCCGAGACGGTAGCAATCAGCCCCAGCATTTT	CASSRDGSNQPQHF
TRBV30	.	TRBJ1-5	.	TGTGCCTGGAGTAAGGGCGGCAATCAGCCCCAGCATTTT	CAWSKGGNQPQHF
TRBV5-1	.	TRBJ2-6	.	TGCGCCAGCAGCGCCCCAGGAGGTCCTGGGGCCAACGTCCTGACTTTC	CASSAPGGPGANVLTF
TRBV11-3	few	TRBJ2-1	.	TGTGCCAGCAGCTCCAGCCGGGACACTTACAATGAGCAGTTCTTC	CASSSSRDTYNEQFF
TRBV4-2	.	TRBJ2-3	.	TGTGCCAGCAGCCAACGACCACGGGGGACCGAAGATACGCAGTATTTT	CASSQRPRGTEDTQYF
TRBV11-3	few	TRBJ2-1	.	TGTGCCAGCAGCCCCCGGGACTCGGGCTATGAGCAGTTCTTC	CASSPRDSGYEQFF
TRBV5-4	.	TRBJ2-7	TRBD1	TGTGCCAGCAGCGACCCACAGGGGGCCTCAACCTACGAGCAGTACTTC	CASSDPQGASTYEQYF
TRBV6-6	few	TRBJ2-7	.	TGTGCCAGCAGTCGCCCGGGACGGGTGGAAAGGCAGTACTTC	CASSRPGRVERQYF
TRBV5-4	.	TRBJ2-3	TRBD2	TGTGCCAGCAGCTCCGGACTAGCGGTCATACCCGATCATACGCAGTATTTT	CASSSGLAVIPDHTQYF
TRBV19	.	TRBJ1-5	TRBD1	TGTGCCAGCCGTAGAGGGACAGGGGATAGCAATCAGCCCCAGCATTTT	CASRRGTGDSNQPQHF
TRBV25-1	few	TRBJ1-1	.	TGTGCCAGCAGTGAAAACACTGAAGCTTTCTTT	CASSENTEAFF
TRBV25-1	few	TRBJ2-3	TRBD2	TGTGCCAGCAGTTCGCCGAGAGGCGGGACTAGCAGGACAGATACGCAGTATTTT	CASSSPRGGTSRTDTQYF
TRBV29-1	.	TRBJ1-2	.	TGCAGCGTTGCCCCTTTGCGACAGAGCTACACCTTC	CSVAPLRQSYTF
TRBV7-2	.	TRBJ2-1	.	TGTGCCAGCAGCTCATCATACCATGAGCAGTTCTTC	CASSSSYHEQFF
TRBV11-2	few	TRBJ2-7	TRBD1	TGTGCCAGCAGCTCCGACAGGGTGGGCGAGCAGTACTTC	CASSSDRVGEQYF
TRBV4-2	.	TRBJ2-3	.	TGTGCCAGCAGCCGATCAGCAAGTAACTACCTGGATACGCAGTATTTT	CASSRSASNYLDTQYF
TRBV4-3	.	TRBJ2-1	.	TGCGCCAGCAGCCAAAGTGGCCATTCGGGCTCATACAATGAGCAGTTCTTC	CASSQSGHSGSYNEQFF
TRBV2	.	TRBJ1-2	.	TGTGCCAGCAGCGACACCGCCGGGGGCCGCGGGGGCTACACCTTC	CASSDTAGGRGGYTF
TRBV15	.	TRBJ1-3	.	TGTGCCACCAGCAGCAACCAGGGTGACCCTGGAAACACCATATATTTT	CATSSNQGDPGNTIYF
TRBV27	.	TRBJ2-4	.	TGTGCCAGCAGTTCGGCCGGGGGGCGCGGAAACATTCAGTACTTC	CASSSAGGRGNIQYF
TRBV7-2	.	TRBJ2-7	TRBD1	TGTGCCAGCAGCTTAGCGCAGGGGGCCTACTACGAGCAGTACTTC	CASSLAQGAYYEQYF
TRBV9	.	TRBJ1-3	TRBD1	TGTGCCAGCAGCGTAGCTCCGGGACAGGGGCGCTCAGGAAACACCATATATTTT	CASSVAPGQGRSGNTIYF
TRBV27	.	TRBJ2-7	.	TGTGCCAGCAGTTCCGGACCTTCCGAGGTGGTCTACGAGCAGTACTTC	CASSSGPSEVVYEQYF
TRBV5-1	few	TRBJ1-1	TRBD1	TGCGCCAGCAGCTTTCAGGGGGGGAACACTGAAGCTTTCTTT	CASSFQGGNTEAFF
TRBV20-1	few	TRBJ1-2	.	TGCAGTGAGCACCGAAACTATGGCTACACCTTC	CSEHRNYGYTF
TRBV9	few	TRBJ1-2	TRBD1	TGTGCCAGCAGCCGGACAGGGGTAGTGTTTAGTGGCTACACCTTC	CASSRTGVVFSGYTF
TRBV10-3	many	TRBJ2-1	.	TGTGCCATCGTTAGCGGAAATCAGCAGTTCTTC	CAIVSGNQQFF
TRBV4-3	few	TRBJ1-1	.	TGCGCCAGCAGCTACCGGGACACTGAAGCTTTCTTT	CASSYRDTEAFF
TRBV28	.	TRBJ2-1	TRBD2	TGTGCCAGCAGGTTGACTAGCGGGAGGGTAAATGAGCAGTTCTTC	CASRLTSGRVNEQFF